This TCR beta chain comes out of a study of T cell repertoires in cytomegalovirus infection. About the research overall: Use of recently identified HLA-C-restricted and well-studied HLA-B-restricted CMV epitopes was part of the study.

Each CDR3 protein gets one entry after TCRdb re-called the reads with MiXCR. The sample lists about 830,000 distinct CDR3 sequences; about 31% were seen once. The CDR3 consists of 16 residues. From germline, CDR1 is MGHRA and CDR2 YSYEKL. The V end lost 3 bases, the J end lost 2 bases, and 13 bases lay between the germline ends. This clonotype showed up just a few times. Its antigen is not known. The chain uses TRBV4-1 and TRBJ1-4; unclear D gene. The sequences come from cultured CD8+ T cells from PBMCs, collected from culture after CMV antigen stimulation. The source is a human donor in good health (CMV status not recorded). Some clones in this sample may be carry-over from other donors' samples. The CDR3 bases are TGCGCCAGCAGCCAGCAATCAAGAGGGACTAATGAAAAACTGTTTTTT. It yields the protein CASSQQSRGTNEKLFF.